The 32 T cell receptor beta chains in this list originate from one sample, sequenced in a study of blood T cell repertoires in COVID-19. Assay used: immunoSEQ multiplex PCR; TCRdb lists only in-frame clones, some missing. The sample records around 50,000 clones, 70% to 90% being singletons. Sequencing was performed on peripheral blood. These receptor sequences come from a man between 60 and 70 years old with acute or convalescent COVID-19.

This chain uses TRBV9 with TRBJ2-2; TRBD2 matches at 7 bases. CDR1 is SGDLS and CDR2 is YYNGEE in the germline V gene. V dropped 0 bases and J dropped 3; count of bases not matched to a gene: 8. The CDR3 sequence is 17 residues long. The CDR3 DNA reads as TGTGCCAGCAGCGTAGCTGCACGGGGGAGGGACACCGGGGAGCTGTTTTTT. It codes for CASSVAARGRDTGELFF.

The chain links TRBV29-1 to TRBJ1-2; no definite D call. The V end lost 4 bases, the J end lost 4 bases, and 10 bases lay between the germline ends. Germline V gives CDR1 SQVTM, CDR2 ANQGSEA. The CDR3 is 12 residues long. The CDR3, as DNA: TGCAGCGTTGTAAGTGAGGGCTATGGCTACACCTTC. Its translation is CSVVSEGYGYTF.

This rearrangement joins TRBV19 to TRBJ1-5; perhaps TRBD1 as D (5 bases). The germline CDR1 and CDR2 sequences are LNHDA and SQIVND (reference sequence). V was pared by 6 bases and J by 7 bases, with 16 bases between. The CDR3 extends over 14 amino acids. CDR3 nucleotide sequence: TGTGCCAGTAGGCTTTCGGGGGAAACGCAGCCCCAGCATTTT. Translation gives CASRLSGETQPQHF.

The chain carries TRBV4-3 and TRBJ2-7; 9 bases agree with TRBD2. Germline V CDR1 and CDR2: LGHNA, YSLEER. V lost 1 base to trimming and J lost 2 bases; unmatched junction nucleotides: 6. This CDR3 is built from 16 residues. The CDR3 loop reads CASSQGMTSGPYEQYF. The CDR3, as DNA: TGCGCCAGCAGCCAAGGGATGACTAGCGGTCCCTACGAGCAGTACTTC.

CDR3 sequence reads: CASIPTGDGYTF. In DNA form, the CDR3 reads TGTGCCAGCATACCCACAGGGGACGGCTACACCTTC. V gene TRBV5-8 combines with J gene TRBJ1-2; 7 bases map to TRBD1. Germline V lookup: CDR1 SGHTS, CDR2 YDEGEE. This CDR3 comprises 12 residues. V was clipped by 6 bases and J by 8 bases; unmatched bases: 7.

The chain employs TRBV29-1 and TRBJ1-2; D not resolved. The V and J ends lost 7 bases and 2 bases respectively, with 14 bases between them. This CDR3 has 13 amino acids. The germline V gene encodes CDR1 SQVTM and CDR2 ANQGSEA. CDR3 coding DNA: TGCAGCGGGACTCGAGCGGGGAACTATGGCTACACCTTC. This gives the protein CSGTRAGNYGYTF.

This clone was counted a single time. The chain employs TRBV27 and TRBJ1-5; no clear D gene. The length of the CDR3 is 13 residues. Germline loops: CDR1 MNHEY, CDR2 SMNVEV (reference sequence). The germline V and J ends were trimmed by 10 bases and 2 bases, with 12 bases remaining between them. Here the CDR3 reads CATRLIGNQPQHF. In nucleotides, the CDR3 is TGTGCCACCAGATTAATCGGCAATCAGCCCCAGCATTTT.

This clone came up once. The chain combines TRBV6-5 with TRBJ1-5; D ambiguous. The CDR3 runs 13 residues. Trimming shortened V by 0 bases and J by 6 bases, and 6 bases separated the two germline ends. The V gene's germline CDR1 is MNHEY and CDR2 SVGAGI. Here the CDR3 reads CASSYSAGQPQHF. CDR3 DNA sequence: TGTGCCAGCAGTTACTCGGCGGGTCAGCCCCAGCATTTT.

The CDR3 DNA reads TGTGCCAGCAGCCCTCGGACAGCAACTAATGAAAAACTGTTTTTT. Protein product: CASSPRTATNEKLFF. The rearrangement uses TRBV7-6 and TRBJ1-4; possible D gene TRBD1, 6 bases. The CDR3 sequence is 15 residues long. V lost 5 bases, J lost 0 bases, and 10 bases lay in between. CDR1 is SGHVS and CDR2 is FNYEAQ in the germline V gene.

This chain connects TRBV15 to TRBJ2-2; D call uncertain. V gave up 3 bases and J gave up 4 bases, with 6 bases separating them. From germline, CDR1 is LNHNV and CDR2 YYDKDF (reference sequence). The CDR3 has 13 amino acids. CDR3 nucleotides: TGTGCCACCAGCAGGGTACTCACCGGGGAGCTGTTTTTT. Its protein product is CATSRVLTGELFF.

The chain recombines TRBV5-6 with TRBJ2-7; D perhaps matches TRBD2 (6 bases). Looked up from germline, CDR1 is SGHDT and CDR2 is YYEEEE. This CDR3 contains 15 residues. The ends were cut back, 3 bases at V and 6 bases at J, with 19 bases in the middle. CDR3 region: CASSYPVGGSGEQYF. The CDR3 bases are TGTGCCAGCAGCTACCCCGTCGGGGGTAGTGGCGAGCAGTACTTC.

The chain has TRBV5-4 and TRBJ2-2, with D tentatively TRBD1 (6 bases). Germline V CDR1 and CDR2: SGHNT, YYREEE (reference sequence). The V end lost 0 bases, the J end lost 5 bases, and 8 bases lay between the germline ends. This CDR3 has 14 residues. CDR3 in amino acids: CASSLVQGTGELFF. The DNA for the CDR3 is TGTGCCAGCAGCTTGGTACAGGGAACCGGGGAGCTGTTTTTT. Full variable domain (outside the CDR3, taken from reference TRBV5-4 and TRBJ2-2): ETGVTQSPTHLIKTRGQQVTLRCSSQSGHNTVSWYQQALGQGPQFIFQYYREEENGRGNFPPRFSGLQFPNYSSELNVNALELDDSALYLCASSLVQGTGELFFGEGSRLTVL.

The genes are TRBV28 and TRBJ1-4; TRBD1 agrees at 10 bases. CDR3 length equals 15 residues. V shed 7 bases, J shed 3 bases, and the junction held 5 bases outside the gene matches. Germline CDR1 reads MDHEN; CDR2 reads SYDVKM. CDR3 nucleotide sequence: TGTGCCAGCACCCCCGGACAGGGGGCTAATGAAAAACTGTTTTTT. This codes for CASTPGQGANEKLFF.

V and J are TRBV5-1 and TRBJ2-5, with 7 nucleotides matching TRBD1. The germline CDR1 and CDR2 sequences are SGHRS and YFSETQ. The CDR3 covers 16 residues. V was pared by 4 bases and J by 2 bases, with 11 bases of the junction left unmatched. CDR3 protein: CASSPGTVGIQETQYF. DNA of the CDR3: TGCGCCAGCAGCCCAGGGACAGTCGGTATTCAAGAGACCCAGTACTTC.

The genes are TRBV2 and TRBJ1-5; D not resolved. Germline-derived CDR1 and CDR2 are SNHLY and FYNNEI. V was clipped by 0 bases and J by 6 bases, with 9 bases between them. The length of the CDR3 is 14 residues. The CDR3 sequence: CASSEARGSQPQHF. DNA for the CDR3: TGTGCCAGCAGTGAAGCCCGCGGGAGTCAGCCCCAGCATTTT.

V is TRBV28 and J is TRBJ2-7, with 7 positions matching TRBD1. The germline V gene has CDR1 MDHEN and CDR2 SYDVKM. The CDR3 length is 16 residues. V lost 6 bases and J lost 2; bases outside the gene matches: 13. The CDR3 is CASRPETGSGTYEQYF. The CDR3 DNA reads as TGTGCCAGCAGACCGGAGACAGGGTCCGGGACCTACGAGCAGTACTTC.

The V and J genes are TRBV14 and TRBJ2-3; 9 positions match TRBD2. The CDR3 totals 16 residues. The germline V gene encodes CDR1 SGHDN and CDR2 FVKESK. The junction had 2 bases not matched to a gene; V was cut back by 0 bases and J by 1 base. The CDR3 nucleotides are TGTGCCAGCAGCCAAGATGGCGGGGGGGGCACAGATACGCAGTATTTT. Translation gives CASSQDGGGGTDTQYF.

The CDR3 protein is CASSPVAARGISYEQYF. DNA for the CDR3: TGTGCCAGCTCCCCAGTTGCCGCCAGGGGGATTTCCTACGAGCAGTACTTC. This rearrangement joins TRBV19 to TRBJ2-7; 7 bases are shared with TRBD1. CDR1 and CDR2 from the germline V gene are LNHDA and SQIVND (reference sequence). There are 17 residues in the CDR3. V lost 9 bases and J lost 1; bases outside the gene matches: 18. The full variable domain, rest sourced from reference TRBV19 and TRBJ2-7, is DGGITQSPKYLFRKEGQNVTLSCEQNLNHDAMYWYRQDPGQGLRLIYYSQIVNDFQKGDIAEGYSVSREKKESFPLTVTSAQKNPTAFYLCASSPVAARGISYEQYFGPGTRLTVT.

This chain connects TRBV2 to TRBJ2-7; D is unclear. Germline V gene sequence: CDR1 SNHLY, CDR2 FYNNEI. V lost 8 bases, J lost 6 bases, and 14 bases lay in between. This CDR3 is 12 amino acids long. CDR3 protein: CASAEPPSEQYF. CDR3 coding DNA: TGTGCCAGCGCCGAGCCTCCGTCCGAGCAGTACTTC.

The J gene is TRBJ1-3, the V gene TRBV29-1, with 7 bases aligning to TRBD1. V shed 6 bases, J shed 2 bases, and the junction held 4 bases outside the gene matches. This CDR3 spans 13 amino acids. Germline V gene sequence: CDR1 SQVTM, CDR2 ANQGSEA. In DNA, the CDR3 is TGCAGCGTCCAGACAGGGACTGGAAACACCATATATTTT. It yields the protein CSVQTGTGNTIYF.

V and J are TRBV9 and TRBJ2-7, with D perhaps matching TRBD2 (5 bases). Looked up from germline, CDR1 is SGDLS and CDR2 is YYNGEE. Trimming stripped 0 bases from V and 8 bases from J, with 15 bases between. The CDR3 contains 14 residues. CDR3 sequence: CASSVVGSSGKQYF. Here the CDR3 DNA reads TGTGCCAGCAGCGTAGTGGGCAGTTCGGGAAAGCAGTACTTC.

The chain joins TRBV7-2 to TRBJ2-3; possibly TRBD1 for D (5 bases). Germline-derived CDR1 and CDR2 are SGHTA and FQGNSA. The CDR3 has 15 residues. Between the trimmed V and J ends, which lost 3 bases and 0 bases, there was a span of 10 bases. The chain's CDR3 is CASSLDMPSTDTQYF. The CDR3 bases are TGTGCCAGCAGCTTGGACATGCCTAGCACAGATACGCAGTATTTT.

This clone was observed a single time. This rearrangement joins TRBV25-1 to TRBJ1-2; 10 bases fit TRBD1. Germline CDR1 is MGHDK and CDR2 is SYGVNS. V lost 5 bases and J lost 4; bases outside the gene matches: 7. The CDR3 is 15 amino acids. The CDR3 coding sequence is TGTGCCAGCAGTCCAAGACAGGGGGCCCCCTATGGCTACACCTTC. Its translation: CASSPRQGAPYGYTF.

The chain uses TRBV27 and TRBJ2-2; maybe TRBD2 (6 bases). V lost 8 bases and J 1 base, leaving 14 bases between the germline ends. The germline CDR1 and CDR2 sequences are MNHEY and SMNVEV (reference sequence). This CDR3 is built from 15 residues. CDR3 loop: CASGVGSGNTGELFF. As DNA, the CDR3 is TGTGCCAGCGGCGTTGGTAGCGGGAACACCGGGGAGCTGTTTTTT.

The V gene is TRBV7-2, the J gene TRBJ2-3, with 8 positions matching TRBD1. Unmatched junction bases numbered 12, after V lost 10 bases and J lost 6 bases. Germline V gene data show CDR1 as SGHTA and CDR2 as FQGNSA. The CDR3 contains 14 residues. CDR3: CATRRDRRADTQYF. CDR3 nucleotide sequence: TGTGCCACCCGCCGGGACAGGCGGGCCGATACGCAGTATTTT. Combining the CDR3 with reference TRBV7-2 and TRBJ2-3 gives the whole variable domain GAGVSQSPSNKVTEKGKDVELRCDPISGHTALYWYRQSLGQGLEFLIYFQGNSAPDKSGLPSDRFSAERTGGSVSTLTIQRTQQEDSAVYLCATRRDRRADTQYFGPGTRLTVL.

The rearrangement uses TRBV29-1 and TRBJ2-5; the match to TRBD2 covers 10 bases. The CDR3 totals 12 residues. In germline, CDR1 is SQVTM, CDR2 ANQGSEA. Trimming at V came to 7 bases and at J to 1 base, leaving 0 bases not matched to a gene. The DNA for the CDR3 is TGCAGCGGGACTAGCGGCCAAGAGACCCAGTACTTC. It is translated as CSGTSGQETQYF.

The V gene is TRBV9, the J gene TRBJ2-3; the match to TRBD2 covers 9 bases. Germline CDR1 reads SGDLS; CDR2 reads YYNGEE. J was trimmed by 3 bases and V by 4 bases; bases with no gene match: 3. The CDR3 loop spans 14 amino acids. The CDR3 DNA reads TGTGCCAGCAGCATGGCGGGGGGGACAGATACGCAGTATTTT. This gives the protein CASSMAGGTDTQYF.

The chain combines TRBV19 with TRBJ2-7; a possible D gene is TRBD1 (6 bases). V was pared by 6 bases and J by 9 bases, with 18 bases between. CDR3 length: 13 residues. Germline V lookup: CDR1 LNHDA, CDR2 SQIVND (reference sequence). This CDR3 is CASSSGTSPGQYF. CDR3 DNA sequence: TGTGCCAGTAGCTCTGGGACATCCCCGGGGCAGTACTTC.

This clone was seen just once. The rearrangement links TRBV19 to TRBJ1-3; 8 nucleotides match TRBD1. J lost 8 bases, V lost 8 bases, and 5 bases had no gene match. This CDR3 has 12 residues. The germline CDR1 and CDR2 sequences are LNHDA and SQIVND (reference sequence). The CDR3 DNA follows: TGTGCCAGTCGGACAGGGATAGACACCATATATTTT. Its protein product is CASRTGIDTIYF.

This chain joins TRBV12-5 and TRBJ1-5; D ambiguous. Germline CDR1 is LGHNT and CDR2 is FRNRAP. Trimming left V 5 bases short and J 15 bases short, with 14 bases between. This CDR3 is built from 11 residues. The CDR3, as DNA: TGTGCTAGTGGTCTCGGACGGGGTCCGCATTTT. This gives the protein CASGLGRGPHF.

The chain joins TRBV28 to TRBJ2-3; 12 bases are shared with TRBD2. CDR3 length equals 18 residues. V lost 3 bases, J lost 7 bases, and 14 bases stayed unmatched. CDR1 and CDR2 (germline): MDHEN, SYDVKM. The CDR3 region is CASSLPTSGGPRGNTQYF. DNA of the CDR3: TGTGCCAGCAGTTTGCCGACTAGCGGGGGTCCGAGGGGGAATACGCAGTATTTT.

The V and J genes are TRBV11-1 and TRBJ2-7, with a tentative D call TRBD2 (5 bases). This CDR3 spans 15 amino acids. CDR1 and CDR2 from the germline V gene are SGHAT and FQDESV (reference sequence). V lost 2 bases to trimming and J lost 2 bases, with 13 bases between them. CDR3 DNA sequence: TGTGCCAGCAGCTTAAATTTTCTAGCAACCTACGAGCAGTACTTC. Translated, it gives CASSLNFLATYEQYF.